These T cell receptor beta chains were read from a single sample in a study of T cell responses to AZD1222 COVID-19 vaccine. Using immunoSEQ multiplex PCR, the repertoire was profiled, and TCRdb retains in-frame clones only, with some absent. The data contain 140,000 to 150,000 clones, 80% to 95% of them seen just once; the ten biggest clones take up approximately 3%. Sample: peripheral blood, taken on day 0 of MenACWY control vaccination. These receptor sequences come from an adult in good health. The CDR3 runs from the conserved cysteine through the conserved F or W. A D gene is named only where the DNA matches it firmly. Part of the rows lack a size; the others show once, few, many or a class for expanded clones.

v_gene: TRBV27
d_gene: TRBD1
j_gene: TRBJ1-2
abundance: once
CDR3nt: TGTGCCAGCTCACCCGGGACAGTCTATGGCTACACCTTC
CDR3aa: CASSPGTVYGYTF

v_gene: TRBV5-4
d_gene: TRBD1
j_gene: TRBJ1-3
abundance: NA
CDR3nt: TGTGCCAGCAGCTTTGGGACAGTTGGAAACACCATATATTTT
CDR3aa: CASSFGTVGNTIYF

v_gene: TRBV7-9
d_gene: NA
j_gene: TRBJ1-2
abundance: NA
CDR3nt: TGTGCCAGCAGCTTAGCAGGGACCCTTAACTATGGCTACACCTTC
CDR3aa: CASSLAGTLNYGYTF

v_gene: TRBV29-1
d_gene: NA
j_gene: TRBJ1-1
abundance: NA
CDR3nt: TGCAGCGTTGAAGGCAGGGTATATACTGAAGCTTTCTTT
CDR3aa: CSVEGRVYTEAFF

v_gene: TRBV6-5
d_gene: TRBD1
j_gene: TRBJ1-1
abundance: few
CDR3nt: TGTGCCAGCAGCCGGGACAGGGCGAACACTGAAGCTTTCTTT
CDR3aa: CASSRDRANTEAFF

v_gene: TRBV5-4
d_gene: NA
j_gene: TRBJ1-2
abundance: NA
CDR3nt: TGTGCCAGCAGCTTACCGGCTTGGAGGGGCTATGGCTACACCTTC
CDR3aa: CASSLPAWRGYGYTF

v_gene: TRBV12-3/TRBV12-4
d_gene: NA
j_gene: TRBJ2-3
abundance: NA
CDR3nt: TGTGCCAGCAGCCCCACAGATACGCAGTATTTT
CDR3aa: CASSPTDTQYF

v_gene: TRBV7-8
d_gene: NA
j_gene: TRBJ2-6
abundance: NA
CDR3nt: TGTGCCAGCAGCCCCGAGGCGGGGAATGGGGCCAACGTCCTGACTTTC
CDR3aa: CASSPEAGNGANVLTF

v_gene: TRBV2
d_gene: NA
j_gene: TRBJ1-4
abundance: NA
CDR3nt: TGTGCCAGCGGGGGGGACGTTGGAGAAAAACTGTTTTTT
CDR3aa: CASGGDVGEKLFF

v_gene: TRBV6-2/TRBV6-3
d_gene: TRBD1
j_gene: TRBJ1-2
abundance: few
CDR3nt: TGTGCCAGCAGTTACGGGACAGCAACTAACTATGGCTACACCTTC
CDR3aa: CASSYGTATNYGYTF

v_gene: TRBV2
d_gene: TRBD2
j_gene: TRBJ2-7
abundance: NA
CDR3nt: TGTGCCAGCAGTGAACCTGGGACTATGGGCCCCTACGAGCAGTACTTC
CDR3aa: CASSEPGTMGPYEQYF

v_gene: TRBV27
d_gene: TRBD2
j_gene: TRBJ2-7
abundance: NA
CDR3nt: TGTGCCAGCAGTTTTTCTGGAGCGGGAACCTACGAGCAGTACTTC
CDR3aa: CASSFSGAGTYEQYF

v_gene: TRBV30
d_gene: NA
j_gene: TRBJ1-6
abundance: NA
CDR3nt: TGTGCCTGGGGACAGACTAATTCACCCCTCCACTTT
CDR3aa: CAWGQTNSPLHF

v_gene: TRBV5-1
d_gene: TRBD1
j_gene: TRBJ1-2
abundance: NA
CDR3nt: TGCGCCAGCAGCTTGCACCAGGGACAGGGGTTTGGCTACACCTTC
CDR3aa: CASSLHQGQGFGYTF

v_gene: TRBV5-1
d_gene: TRBD2
j_gene: TRBJ2-3
abundance: NA
CDR3nt: TGCGCCAGCAGCCCGATGACTAGCGGGAGATCAGATACGCAGTATTTT
CDR3aa: CASSPMTSGRSDTQYF

v_gene: TRBV13
d_gene: TRBD2
j_gene: TRBJ2-1
abundance: few
CDR3nt: TGTGCCAGCAGCCTGCGGGGGGCCCCTGAGTTCTTC
CDR3aa: CASSLRGAPEFF

v_gene: TRBV27
d_gene: NA
j_gene: TRBJ1-2
abundance: NA
CDR3nt: TGTGCCAGCAGTCCCCGAGGACAGCCTTTTTATGGCTACACCTTC
CDR3aa: CASSPRGQPFYGYTF

v_gene: TRBV6-5
d_gene: NA
j_gene: TRBJ2-2
abundance: NA
CDR3nt: TGTGCCAGCAGTAACCCGGGGACACTCGGAGAGCTGTTTTTT
CDR3aa: CASSNPGTLGELFF

v_gene: TRBV5-5
d_gene: NA
j_gene: TRBJ2-7
abundance: NA
CDR3nt: TGTGCCAGCACCTCGGCCGATACCTACGGCGAGCAGTACTTC
CDR3aa: CASTSADTYGEQYF

v_gene: TRBV6-1
d_gene: NA
j_gene: TRBJ2-3
abundance: NA
CDR3nt: TGTGCCAGCAGTGAACTCCAGGGCGCAGATACGCAGTATTTT
CDR3aa: CASSELQGADTQYF

v_gene: TRBV27
d_gene: TRBD1
j_gene: TRBJ2-1
abundance: NA
CDR3nt: TGTGCCACCGTCAGGGGGAATGAGCAGTTCTTC
CDR3aa: CATVRGNEQFF

v_gene: TRBV4-2
d_gene: TRBD1
j_gene: TRBJ1-5
abundance: few
CDR3nt: TGTGCCAGCAGCCAAGAGGACAGGGGGGGTTATAGCAATCAGCCCCAGCATTTT
CDR3aa: CASSQEDRGGYSNQPQHF

v_gene: TRBV7-3
d_gene: NA
j_gene: TRBJ2-1
abundance: NA
CDR3nt: TGTGCCAGCAGCTTAAGTGGTGGAGCCTACAATGAGCAGTTCTTC
CDR3aa: CASSLSGGAYNEQFF

v_gene: TRBV5-6
d_gene: NA
j_gene: TRBJ1-6
abundance: NA
CDR3nt: TGTGCCAGCAGTCTTTCTTATTCACCCCTCCACTTT
CDR3aa: CASSLSYSPLHF

v_gene: TRBV5-1
d_gene: NA
j_gene: TRBJ2-7
abundance: NA
CDR3nt: TGCGCCAGCAGCGACAGTTACGTCTACGAGCAGTACTTC
CDR3aa: CASSDSYVYEQYF

v_gene: TRBV30
d_gene: NA
j_gene: TRBJ1-4
abundance: once
CDR3nt: TGTGCCTGGAGTAAGGTGGTAAATGAAAAACTGTTTTTT
CDR3aa: CAWSKVVNEKLFF

v_gene: TRBV7-9
d_gene: NA
j_gene: TRBJ1-2
abundance: NA
CDR3nt: TGTGCCAGCAGCTTAGCGGGCGGGGTAGATGGCTACACCTTC
CDR3aa: CASSLAGGVDGYTF

v_gene: TRBV5-1
d_gene: NA
j_gene: TRBJ1-3
abundance: NA
CDR3nt: TGCGCCAGCAGCGGTGGACAGAGCTCTGGAAACACCATATATTTT
CDR3aa: CASSGGQSSGNTIYF

v_gene: TRBV2
d_gene: TRBD2
j_gene: TRBJ2-7
abundance: NA
CDR3nt: TGTGCCAGCGGTAGCGGGAGGGCCCGGGGGGAGCAGTACTTC
CDR3aa: CASGSGRARGEQYF

v_gene: TRBV5-6
d_gene: NA
j_gene: TRBJ2-1
abundance: NA
CDR3nt: TGTGCCAGCAGCGCTGGCCCTAGCTCCTACAATGAGCAGTTCTTC
CDR3aa: CASSAGPSSYNEQFF

v_gene: TRBV5-1
d_gene: TRBD1
j_gene: TRBJ2-5
abundance: NA
CDR3nt: TGCGCCAGCAGCTTGGGGTACAGGGGGCTAGAGACCCAGTACTTC
CDR3aa: CASSLGYRGLETQYF

v_gene: TRBV13
d_gene: NA
j_gene: TRBJ1-1
abundance: once
CDR3nt: TGTGCCAGCAGCCTAAAATCTGGGGGCACTGAAGCTTTCTTT
CDR3aa: CASSLKSGGTEAFF

v_gene: TRBV5-1
d_gene: NA
j_gene: TRBJ2-3
abundance: few
CDR3nt: TGCGCCAGCAGCTATAGGGCCGTCCGCACAGATACGCAGTATTTT
CDR3aa: CASSYRAVRTDTQYF

v_gene: TRBV7-2
d_gene: TRBD2
j_gene: TRBJ2-5
abundance: once
CDR3nt: TGTGCCAGCAGCTTATACGTGCGGGAGGGGAAAGAGACCCAGTACTTC
CDR3aa: CASSLYVREGKETQYF

v_gene: TRBV5-1
d_gene: NA
j_gene: TRBJ1-5
abundance: NA
CDR3nt: TGCGCCAGCAGCTTGGAGGGCCTCAATCAGCCCCAGCATTTT
CDR3aa: CASSLEGLNQPQHF

v_gene: TRBV19
d_gene: NA
j_gene: TRBJ1-1
abundance: once
CDR3nt: TGTGCCAGTAGCCCACCCGGAGGGACGAGGGCTGAAGCTTTCTTT
CDR3aa: CASSPPGGTRAEAFF

v_gene: TRBV13
d_gene: NA
j_gene: TRBJ2-7
abundance: NA
CDR3nt: TGTGCCAGCAGCTTACCAGACGAAAGCTACGAGCAGTACTTC
CDR3aa: CASSLPDESYEQYF

v_gene: TRBV5-4
d_gene: TRBD1
j_gene: TRBJ2-7
abundance: NA
CDR3nt: TGTGCCAGCAGCCCCGGGACAGGGGCCTACGAGCAGTACTTC
CDR3aa: CASSPGTGAYEQYF

v_gene: TRBV3-1/TRBV3-2
d_gene: NA
j_gene: TRBJ1-2
abundance: few
CDR3nt: TGTGCCAGCAGCCAAGTGGATAGGCTCTTTGAAGGCTACACCTTC
CDR3aa: CASSQVDRLFEGYTF

v_gene: TRBV27
d_gene: TRBD2
j_gene: TRBJ2-3
abundance: NA
CDR3nt: TGTGCCAGCAATAACCCCGGGACTAGCGGGAGAACAGATACGCAGTATTTT
CDR3aa: CASNNPGTSGRTDTQYF

v_gene: TRBV6-6
d_gene: NA
j_gene: TRBJ1-5
abundance: NA
CDR3nt: TGTGCCAGCAGTTACTCGAAAGGGTTTCAGCCCCAGCATTTT
CDR3aa: CASSYSKGFQPQHF

v_gene: TRBV7-3
d_gene: NA
j_gene: TRBJ2-1
abundance: once
CDR3nt: TGTGCCAGCAGCTTATCGACCTATGCCGATGAGCAGTTCTTC
CDR3aa: CASSLSTYADEQFF

v_gene: TRBV2
d_gene: TRBD2
j_gene: TRBJ2-5
abundance: NA
CDR3nt: TGTGCCCTGGCGACTAGCGGGATGCAAGAGACCCAGTACTTC
CDR3aa: CALATSGMQETQYF

v_gene: TRBV7-9
d_gene: NA
j_gene: TRBJ1-2
abundance: few
CDR3nt: TGTGCCAGCAGCTTAAGTCAGGGGACTCATGGCTACACCTTC
CDR3aa: CASSLSQGTHGYTF

v_gene: TRBV7-2
d_gene: NA
j_gene: TRBJ1-1
abundance: NA
CDR3nt: TGTGCCAGCAGCTTAGGGATTTCGGACACTGAAGCTTTCTTT
CDR3aa: CASSLGISDTEAFF

v_gene: TRBV29-1
d_gene: TRBD2
j_gene: TRBJ2-3
abundance: NA
CDR3nt: TGCAGCGTGACTAGCGGGGGGCCCACAGATACGCAGTATTTT
CDR3aa: CSVTSGGPTDTQYF

v_gene: TRBV30
d_gene: NA
j_gene: TRBJ1-1
abundance: once
CDR3nt: TGTGCCGGACGTGGGGGATCCACTGAAGCTTTCTTT
CDR3aa: CAGRGGSTEAFF

v_gene: TRBV27
d_gene: NA
j_gene: TRBJ1-2
abundance: NA
CDR3nt: TGTGCCAGCAGTAGGGGGGTAGGTGGCTACACCTTC
CDR3aa: CASSRGVGGYTF

v_gene: TRBV6-4
d_gene: TRBD2
j_gene: TRBJ2-2
abundance: medium-sized
CDR3nt: TGTGCCAGCAGACTAGCGGGGGACACCGGGGAGCTGTTTTTT
CDR3aa: CASRLAGDTGELFF

v_gene: TRBV27
d_gene: NA
j_gene: TRBJ1-1
abundance: once
CDR3nt: TGTGCCAGCAGTTCCCGATGGACTGAAGCTTTCTTT
CDR3aa: CASSSRWTEAFF

v_gene: TRBV15
d_gene: TRBD1
j_gene: TRBJ2-6
abundance: NA
CDR3nt: TGTGCCACCAGCAGAGATAACAGGGGCACCCTCTCTGGGGCCAACGTCCTGACTTTC
CDR3aa: CATSRDNRGTLSGANVLTF

v_gene: TRBV7-9
d_gene: NA
j_gene: TRBJ2-3
abundance: NA
CDR3nt: TGTGCCAGCACCAAGACAGATACGCAGTATTTT
CDR3aa: CASTKTDTQYF

v_gene: TRBV6-2/TRBV6-3
d_gene: NA
j_gene: TRBJ1-2
abundance: NA
CDR3nt: TGTGCCAGCAGTTACGGTCAGGGTACCACCTATGGCTACACCTTC
CDR3aa: CASSYGQGTTYGYTF

v_gene: TRBV2
d_gene: NA
j_gene: TRBJ1-6
abundance: NA
CDR3nt: TGTGCCAGCAGTCTAGACAGCTTTAATTCACCCCTCCACTTT
CDR3aa: CASSLDSFNSPLHF

v_gene: TRBV28
d_gene: NA
j_gene: TRBJ2-7
abundance: NA
CDR3nt: TGTGCCAGCAGTTTCCGCGGACAGATACACTACGAGCAGTACTTC
CDR3aa: CASSFRGQIHYEQYF

v_gene: TRBV11-3
d_gene: NA
j_gene: TRBJ2-5
abundance: NA
CDR3nt: TGTGCCAGCAGCCCCAGGGGTCTAGAGACCCAGTACTTC
CDR3aa: CASSPRGLETQYF